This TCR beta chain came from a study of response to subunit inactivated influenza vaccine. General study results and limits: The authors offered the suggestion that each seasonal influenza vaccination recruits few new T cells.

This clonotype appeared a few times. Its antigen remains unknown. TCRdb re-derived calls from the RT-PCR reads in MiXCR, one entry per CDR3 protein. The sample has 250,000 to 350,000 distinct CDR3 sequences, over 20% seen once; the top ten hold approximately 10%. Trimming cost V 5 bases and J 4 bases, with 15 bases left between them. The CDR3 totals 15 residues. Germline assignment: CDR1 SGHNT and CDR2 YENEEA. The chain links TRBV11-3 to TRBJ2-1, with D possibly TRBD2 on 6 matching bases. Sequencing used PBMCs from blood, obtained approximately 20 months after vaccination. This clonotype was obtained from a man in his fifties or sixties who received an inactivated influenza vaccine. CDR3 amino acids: CASSITGTLYNEQFF. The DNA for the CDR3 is TGTGCCAGCAGCATAACCGGGACTCTTTACAATGAGCAGTTCTTC.